This TCR beta chain comes out of a study of beta chain features in type 1 diabetes. Study information: In all, approximately 100,000,000 sorted cells from all samples were analyzed.

Whole-study findings and limits: Patients with Type 1 diabetes showed moderately but significantly shorter TCRB CDR3s in all four CD4+ subsets.

Sort purity for all populations was recorded as exceeding 98%. The CDR3 contains 15 residues. V shed 5 bases, J shed 1 base, and the junction held 4 bases outside the gene matches. Looked up from germline, CDR1 is MNHEY and CDR2 is SMNVEV (reference sequence). Expressed TCRB transcripts were sequenced, since all the RNA that had been isolated was reverse transcribed. Around 3.57 million reads was the average for naive, central memory and regulatory T cell samples. Clones were read by immunoSEQ multiplex PCR, and TCRdb kept only the in-frame ones, dropping some. The sample has 860,000 or so clones; 15% to 20% are singletons. A remark on this clone: What it binds is unknown. This sample also contains other DNA sequences that code for the same CDR3.

This receptor was identified in a woman between 18 and 30 years old in good health. The sample comprised naive CD4+ T cells from blood. The rearrangement joins TRBV27 to TRBJ1-1; 10 bases map to TRBD1. The CDR3 coding sequence is TGTGCCAGCAGTCCGCGACAGGGGGCGAACACTGAAGCTTTCTTT. Translation: CASSPRQGANTEAFF.